The T cell receptor (beta chain) described here comes from a study of CD8+CD57+ T cells in acquired aplastic anemia (dated by TCRdb to the late 2010s). At the level of the whole study: Extracted DNA from sorted CD4+ and CD8+ cells averaged approximately 3.4 ug, ranging from about 0.2 to 30 ug. Mean read counts for healthy donor samples were 9 million to 10.8 million for CD4+ cells and about 12 million for CD8+ cells.

Genomic DNA was used as template for profiling of TCR beta VDJ combinations and CDR3 sequences. An Illumina HiSeq 2000 was the platform used for TCR repertoire sequencing. As for the original processing: Repertoires were assessed using TRBV/TRBJ rearrangement plots, CDR3 size and DJ length profiles, and Simpson's diversity index. The most abundant DNA sequence in the deep sequencing data was taken as the immunodominant clone. CDR3 amino acid sequences were screened for sharing across subjects and compared with published repertoires and the VDJdb database. The raw public reads went through TCRdb reprocessing: fastp at Q25, MiXCR clone calling, in-frame beta chains kept. Records with the same CDR3 protein are collapsed into one entry carrying the most frequent genes and DNA. These V and J calls rely on TCRdb rather than the paper's analysis. The sample profile shows some 410,000 distinct CDR3 sequences; around 68% of them were found once. The ten largest clonotypes hold 3.5% to 4.5% of the sample.

TCR repertoires of sorted CD4+ and CD8+ blood T cells from severe aplastic anemia patients and healthy subjects were deep-sequenced in the study. Ficoll-Paque density gradient centrifugation was used to isolate peripheral blood mononuclear cells. Before DNA extraction, CD4+ and CD8+ T cells were sorted with FACS or magnetic beads. General conclusions and limits of the study: Some 31 CD8+ CDR3 sequences were shared between patients and controls but appeared highly expressed in patients and within their immunodominant clones. Patients and healthy controls showed no significant difference in CD8+ Simpson's diversity (P=0.060).

Details on this clonotype: Its antigen remains unidentified. Given a much more abundant clone one base away, this may be a read error.

Input material: sorted CD4+, CD8+, or CD8+CD57+ T cells (not recorded which) from PBMCs. This clonotype was obtained from a human donor in good health, serving as a control.

The DNA reads TGTGCCGGCAGCTCGGAGACAGGGAGGGGAACTGAAGCTTTCTTT. It encodes CAGSSETGRGTEAFF. The chain couples TRBV5-4 to TRBJ1-1, with 7 bases matching TRBD1. Measured from the cysteine to the phenylalanine, the CDR3 is 15 residues long. Only the CDR3 part of the read is kept: 45 bases, read in frame from the first base. For CDR1 and CDR2, the germline V gene (reference sequence) lists SGHNT and YYREEE.